The next 18 T cell receptor beta chains were all read from a single sample in a study of technical replicates of blood from a handful of donors. TCRdb's table, derived via immunoSEQ multiplex PCR, lists solely in-frame clones and lacks some. The sample lists some 75,000 clones; 95% to 97% were seen once. The material sequenced was T cells isolated from PBMCs. The source is a human donor in good health.

The genes are TRBV6-1 and TRBJ2-4, with 8 bases identical to TRBD2. Germline V gene data show CDR1 as MNHNS and CDR2 as SASEGT. V trimming: 2 bases; J trimming: 4 bases; junction bases outside the gene matches: 4. The CDR3 runs 15 residues. The chain's CDR3 is CASSEQRGTKNIQYF. For the CDR3, the DNA is TGTGCCAGCAGTGAACAGCGGGGGACAAAAAACATTCAGTACTTC.

This sequence joins TRBV6-1 and TRBJ1-3; D is unresolved. Germline loops: CDR1 MNHNS, CDR2 SASEGT. V lost 2 bases to trimming and J lost 2 bases, with 10 bases between them. CDR3 length equals 15 residues. The CDR3 protein is CASSEPPGTGNTIYF. The DNA for the CDR3 is TGTGCCAGCAGTGAACCTCCAGGTACTGGAAACACCATATATTTT.

The chain has TRBV5-6 and TRBJ1-3; 7 nucleotides match TRBD1. The ends lost 4 bases at V and 2 bases at J; junction bases unmatched: 3. Germline-derived CDR1 and CDR2 are SGHDT and YYEEEE. The CDR3 covers 14 residues. Here the CDR3 reads CASSVQGPGNTIYF. The DNA of the CDR3 is TGTGCCAGCAGCGTACAGGGGCCTGGAAACACCATATATTTT.

V is TRBV30 and J is TRBJ2-1; no firm D call. Germline CDR1 and CDR2: GTSNPN and SVGIG (reference sequence). This CDR3 contains 13 residues. Trimming left V 0 bases short and J 6 bases short, with 9 bases between. The CDR3 sequence is CAWSVLSRNEQFF. The CDR3 nucleotides are TGTGCCTGGAGTGTACTTAGCCGCAATGAGCAGTTCTTC. The full variable domain, with the rest looked up from reference TRBV30 and TRBJ2-1, is SQTIHQWPATLVQPVGSPLSLECTVEGTSNPNLYWYRQAAGRGLQLLFYSVGIGQISSEVPQNLSASRPQDRQFILSSKKLLLSDSGFYLCAWSVLSRNEQFFGPGTRLTVL.

This clone showed up just once. V is TRBV7-2 and J is TRBJ2-7, with 11 bases matching TRBD1. Looked up from germline, CDR1 is SGHTA and CDR2 is FQGNSA. This CDR3 has 16 amino acids. V lost 0 bases to trimming and J lost 4 bases; unmatched junction nucleotides: 5. The CDR3 reads CASSLARTGGIYEQYF. CDR3 nucleotides: TGTGCCAGCAGCTTAGCGCGGACAGGGGGCATTTACGAGCAGTACTTC.

The V call is TRBV11-2, the J call TRBJ2-7; possible D gene TRBD1, 5 bases. Trimming took 5 bases from V and 4 from J, leaving 12 bases between them. Looked up from germline, CDR1 is SGHAT and CDR2 is FQNNGV. The CDR3 is 13 amino acids. The CDR3 nucleotides are TGTGCCAGCAGCATAGGGGTCGGGTACGAGCAGTACTTC. Residues: CASSIGVGYEQYF.

The J gene is TRBJ1-2, the V gene TRBV5-4, with 7 bases lining up with TRBD1. The CDR3 sequence is 15 residues long. CDR1 is SGHNT and CDR2 is YYREEE in the germline V gene (reference sequence). J gave up 7 bases and V 0 bases, and 9 bases lay outside the gene matches. The CDR3 protein is CASSLEARGYAGYTF. The CDR3 region has the DNA TGTGCCAGCAGCTTGGAGGCCAGGGGGTATGCTGGCTACACCTTC.

V gene TRBV7-7 combines with J gene TRBJ2-2, with D uncertain. Germline V lookup: CDR1 SSHAT, CDR2 FNYEAQ (reference sequence). The CDR3 loop spans 14 amino acids. Deletions cut 5 bases from V and 6 bases from J, with 13 bases between. CDR3 protein: CASSDNPGPGELFF. As DNA, the CDR3 is TGTGCCAGCAGCGACAACCCAGGCCCCGGGGAGCTGTTTTTT.

The V call is TRBV18, the J call TRBJ2-5, with D unresolved. Between the trimmed V and J ends, which lost 2 bases and 2 bases, there was a span of 6 bases. CDR3 size: 13 residues. In germline, CDR1 is KGHSH, CDR2 LQKENI. CDR3 region: CASSPLQQETQYF. The CDR3 coding sequence is TGTGCCAGCTCACCATTGCAGCAAGAGACCCAGTACTTC.

The genes are TRBV7-2 and TRBJ2-3, with D tentatively TRBD2 (5 bases). Germline CDR1 reads SGHTA; CDR2 reads FQGNSA. Between the trimmed V and J ends, which lost 2 bases and 0 bases, there was a span of 12 bases. CDR3 size: 16 residues. The CDR3: CASSLSLAVSTDTQYF. CDR3 sequence (DNA): TGTGCCAGCAGCTTAAGCCTAGCAGTTAGCACAGATACGCAGTATTTT.

The rearrangement uses TRBV27 and TRBJ2-5, with 11 bases matching TRBD1. The CDR3 covers 17 residues. Germline assignment: CDR1 MNHEY and CDR2 SMNVEV (reference sequence). V dropped 3 bases and J dropped 1; count of bases not matched to a gene: 7. The CDR3 nucleotides are TGTGCCAGCAGTTTGGGACAGGGGGTTCGGCCCCAAGAGACCCAGTACTTC. It translates to CASSLGQGVRPQETQYF.

A note on this clone: The CDR3 does not end in the conserved phenylalanine or tryptophan, so this is likely a read error. No DNA is shown, since the ends of the CDR3 on it are uncertain; the CDR3 is the one TCRdb lists. The chain has TRBV21-1 and TRBJ1-1. TRBV21-1 counts as a pseudogene. A total of 10 residues make up the CDR3, ends included. The CDR3: CASSSTRLAG.

The J gene is TRBJ1-2, the V gene TRBV28, with TRBD1 matching over 7 bases. The CDR3 has 16 residues. Unmatched junction bases numbered 12, after V lost 4 bases and J lost 4 bases. Germline CDR1 MDHEN, CDR2 SYDVKM. The CDR3 nucleotides read TGTGCCAGCAGTTCCGTCGACAGGGCCCCTCGCTATGGCTACACCTTC. It codes for CASSSVDRAPRYGYTF.

The V gene is TRBV11-2, the J gene TRBJ2-5, with a tentative D call TRBD2 (6 bases). The ends were cut back, 5 bases at V and 5 bases at J, with 18 bases in the middle. The CDR3 consists of 15 residues. CDR1 SGHAT and CDR2 FQNNGV come from the germline V gene. The CDR3 region is CASSPSLPGAETQYF. For the CDR3, the DNA is TGTGCCAGCAGCCCGAGTTTGCCGGGAGCCGAGACCCAGTACTTC.

The chain couples TRBV27 to TRBJ2-1; D is perhaps TRBD1 (6 bases). This CDR3 region has 15 residues. Per the germline V gene, CDR1 is MNHEY and CDR2 is SMNVEV (reference sequence). The V end lost 6 bases, the J end lost 6 bases, and 18 bases lay between the germline ends. CDR3 region: CASSTGTQPGNEQFF. In DNA, the CDR3 is TGTGCCAGCAGCACCGGGACACAACCGGGCAATGAGCAGTTCTTC.

The chain joins TRBV25-1 to TRBJ1-3, with D perhaps TRBD1 (6 bases). V was trimmed by 8 bases and J by 0 bases, leaving 14 bases between them. The CDR3 consists of 15 residues. Germline CDR1 MGHDK, CDR2 SYGVNS. The CDR3 sequence: CASGPRGSSGNTIYF. CDR3 DNA: TGTGCCAGCGGCCCCAGGGGCTCCTCTGGAAACACCATATATTTT.

V and J are TRBV11-2 and TRBJ2-1, with TRBD2 matching over 7 bases. Trimming cost V 1 base and J 0 bases; bases outside gene matches: 0. Per germline, CDR1 SGHAT and CDR2 FQNNGV. The length of the CDR3 is 15 residues. In DNA form, the CDR3 reads TGTGCCAGCAGCTTAGGGACTAGCTCCTACAATGAGCAGTTCTTC. It translates to CASSLGTSSYNEQFF. Drawing the rest from reference TRBV11-2 and TRBJ2-1, the complete variable domain is EAGVAQSPRYKIIEKRQSVAFWCNPISGHATLYWYQQILGQGPKLLIQFQNNGVVDDSQLPKDRFSAERLKGVDSTLKIQPAKLEDSAVYLCASSLGTSSYNEQFFGPGTRLTVL.

The CDR3 nucleotides are TGTGCCAGCAGTGATCGGCCTGACAGGGCGGTCAGCAATCAGCCCCAGCATTTT. Protein sequence: CASSDRPDRAVSNQPQHF. The chain links TRBV25-1 to TRBJ1-5, with 7 positions matching TRBD1. This CDR3 is 18 amino acids long. V dropped 3 bases and J dropped 1; count of bases not matched to a gene: 12. The germline gives CDR1 MGHDK, CDR2 SYGVNS.